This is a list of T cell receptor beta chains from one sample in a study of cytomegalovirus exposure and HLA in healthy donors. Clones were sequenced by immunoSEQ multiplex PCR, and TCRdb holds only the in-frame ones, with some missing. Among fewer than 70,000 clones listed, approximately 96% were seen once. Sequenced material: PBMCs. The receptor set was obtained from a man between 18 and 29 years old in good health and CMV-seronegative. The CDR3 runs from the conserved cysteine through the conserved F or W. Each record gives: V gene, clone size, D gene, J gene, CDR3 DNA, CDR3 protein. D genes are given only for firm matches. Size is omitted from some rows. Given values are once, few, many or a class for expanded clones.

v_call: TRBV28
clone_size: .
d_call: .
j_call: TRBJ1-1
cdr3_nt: TGTGCCAGCAGTTTCCCTCAGTCTGAAGCTTTCTTT
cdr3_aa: CASSFPQSEAFF

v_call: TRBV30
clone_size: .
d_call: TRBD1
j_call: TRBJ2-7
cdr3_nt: TGTGCCTGGACCTCGGGACAGGGCCTGCACGAGCAGTACTTC
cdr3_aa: CAWTSGQGLHEQYF

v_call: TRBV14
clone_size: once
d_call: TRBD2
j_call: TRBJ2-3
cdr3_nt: TGTGCCAGCAGCCAAGAGTTCCTAGCGGGAGGTACGCAGTATTTT
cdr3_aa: CASSQEFLAGGTQYF

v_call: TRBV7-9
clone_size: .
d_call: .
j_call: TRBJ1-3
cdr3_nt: TGTGCCAGCGGCCAGCGCGTGGTTCTCCCTCGGTCGGACACCATATATTTT
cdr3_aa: CASGQRVVLPRSDTIYF

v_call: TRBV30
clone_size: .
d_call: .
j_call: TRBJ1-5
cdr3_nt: TGTGCCTGGAGTTTGGACAGAGGGGATCAGCCCCAGCATTTT
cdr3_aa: CAWSLDRGDQPQHF

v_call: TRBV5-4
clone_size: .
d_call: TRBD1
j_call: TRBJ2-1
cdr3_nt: TGTGCCAGCAGCTTGGGACAGGGGCAGTTCTTC
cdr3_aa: CASSLGQGQFF

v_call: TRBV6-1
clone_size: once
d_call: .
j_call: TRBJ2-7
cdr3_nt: TGTGCCAGCAGTGAGACCACGGGCTACGAGCAGTACTTC
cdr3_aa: CASSETTGYEQYF

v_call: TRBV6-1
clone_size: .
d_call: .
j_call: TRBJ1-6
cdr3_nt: TGTGCCGCTTTCCCGGGCAGGGTGGACGGTTCACCCCTCCACTTT
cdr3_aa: CAAFPGRVDGSPLHF

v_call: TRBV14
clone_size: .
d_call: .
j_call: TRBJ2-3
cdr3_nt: TGTGCCAGCAGCAACAGGGATTGGGGAGATACGCAGTATTTT
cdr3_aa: CASSNRDWGDTQYF

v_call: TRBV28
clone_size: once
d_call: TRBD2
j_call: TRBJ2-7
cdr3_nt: TGTGCCAGCTCCGAGACTAGCGGGAGGAGGGAGCAGTACTTC
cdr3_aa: CASSETSGRREQYF

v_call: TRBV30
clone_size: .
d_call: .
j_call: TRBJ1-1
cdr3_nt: TGTGCCTGGATCAGGGTAAGAAACACTGAAGCTTTCTTT
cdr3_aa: CAWIRVRNTEAFF

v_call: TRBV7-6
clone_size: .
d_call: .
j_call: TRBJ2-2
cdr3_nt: TGTGCCAGCAGCTTAGGGGATGTTTATAGCGAGAACACCGGGGAGCTGTTTTTT
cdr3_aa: CASSLGDVYSENTGELFF

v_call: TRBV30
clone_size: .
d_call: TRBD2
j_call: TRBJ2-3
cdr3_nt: TGTGCCTGGAGAGGTACGCAGCGGGAGGCCACAGATACGCAGTATTTT
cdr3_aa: CAWRGTQREATDTQYF

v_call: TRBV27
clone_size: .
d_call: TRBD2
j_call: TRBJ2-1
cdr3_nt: TGTGCCAGCAGTACTAGCGGGAGGGGCAATGAGCAGTTCTTC
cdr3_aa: CASSTSGRGNEQFF

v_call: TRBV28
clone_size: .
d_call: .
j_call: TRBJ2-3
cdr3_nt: TGTGCCAGCAGTTTTTGGCAATACCGGGGCACAGATACGCAGTATTTT
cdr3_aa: CASSFWQYRGTDTQYF

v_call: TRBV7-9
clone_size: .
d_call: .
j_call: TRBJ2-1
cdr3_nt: TGTGCCAGCAGCTTAGCGCAGGTGGGCTACAATGAGCAGTTCTTC
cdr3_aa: CASSLAQVGYNEQFF

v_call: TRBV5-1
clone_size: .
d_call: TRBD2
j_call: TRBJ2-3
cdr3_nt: TGCGCCAGCAGCTTAGGGCTAGCGGGATTCACAGATACGCAGTATTTT
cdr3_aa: CASSLGLAGFTDTQYF

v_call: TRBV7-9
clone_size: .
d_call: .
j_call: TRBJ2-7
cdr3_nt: TGTGCCAGCAGCTTAGCAAACGGCGAGCAGTACTTC
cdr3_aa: CASSLANGEQYF

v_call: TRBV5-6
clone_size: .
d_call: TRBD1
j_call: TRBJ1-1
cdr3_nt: TGTGCCAGCAGCCTCCGGGACAGGGAAGCGAACACTGAAGCTTTCTTT
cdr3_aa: CASSLRDREANTEAFF

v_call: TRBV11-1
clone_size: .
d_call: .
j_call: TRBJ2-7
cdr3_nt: TGTGCCAGCAGCTTAGGAATGGAGGACTACGAGCAGTACTTC
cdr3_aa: CASSLGMEDYEQYF

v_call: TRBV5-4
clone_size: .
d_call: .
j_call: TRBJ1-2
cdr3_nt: TGTGCCAGCAGCTTGCCGAGTTATGGCTACACCTTC
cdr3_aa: CASSLPSYGYTF

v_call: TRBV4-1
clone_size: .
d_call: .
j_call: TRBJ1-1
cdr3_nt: TGCGCCAGCAGCCACTCACAGGTCATGAACACTGAAGCTTTCTTT
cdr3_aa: CASSHSQVMNTEAFF

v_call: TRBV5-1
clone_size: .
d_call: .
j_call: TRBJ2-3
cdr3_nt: TGCGCCAGCACCCGGACAGATACAGATACGCAGTATTTT
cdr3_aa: CASTRTDTDTQYF

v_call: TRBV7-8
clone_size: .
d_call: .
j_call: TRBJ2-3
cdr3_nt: TGTGCCAGCAGCACTAGAGGGGACACTAGCACAGATACGCAGTATTTT
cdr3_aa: CASSTRGDTSTDTQYF

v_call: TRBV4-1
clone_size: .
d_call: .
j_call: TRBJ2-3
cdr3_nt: TGCGCCAGCAGCCCCCTCGACGTCCCCGGGGGTGCGACGGCAGATACGCAGTATTTT
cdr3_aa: CASSPLDVPGGATADTQYF

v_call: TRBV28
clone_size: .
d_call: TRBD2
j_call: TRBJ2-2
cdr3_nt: TGTGCCAGCAGCCTCCTAGCGGGGAACACCGGGGAGCTGTTTTTT
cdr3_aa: CASSLLAGNTGELFF

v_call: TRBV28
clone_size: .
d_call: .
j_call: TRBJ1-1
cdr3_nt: TGTGCCACACTCGAAACAGGGTTGACTGAAGCTTTCTTT
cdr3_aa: CATLETGLTEAFF

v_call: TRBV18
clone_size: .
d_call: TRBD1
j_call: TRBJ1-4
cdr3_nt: TGTGCCAGCCGTTCCGGACAGGGGAATGAAAAACTGTTTTTT
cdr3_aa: CASRSGQGNEKLFF

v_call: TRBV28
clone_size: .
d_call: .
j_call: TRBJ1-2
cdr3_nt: TGTGCCAGCAGTGCCGAACGAGGAAAGGCGTACGTGGATGGCTACACCTTC
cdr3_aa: CASSAERGKAYVDGYTF

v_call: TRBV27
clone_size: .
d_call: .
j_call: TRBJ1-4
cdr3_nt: TGTGCCAGCAGTTTCCGGAGGGGAGGTGAAAAACTGTTTTTT
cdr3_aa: CASSFRRGGEKLFF

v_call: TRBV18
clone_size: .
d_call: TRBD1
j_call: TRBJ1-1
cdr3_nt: TGTGCCAGCTCACTTACAGGGGCTGAAGCTTTCTTT
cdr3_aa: CASSLTGAEAFF

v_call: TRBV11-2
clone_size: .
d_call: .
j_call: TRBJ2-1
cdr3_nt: TGTGCCAGCAGCCCACGACTAGTGTACGGTTTTAATGAGCAGTTCTTC
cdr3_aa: CASSPRLVYGFNEQFF

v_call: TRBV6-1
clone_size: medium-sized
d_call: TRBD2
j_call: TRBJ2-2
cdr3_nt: TGTGCCAGCAGTGAAGCTAGCGGGAGCACCGGGGAGCTGTTTTTT
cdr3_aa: CASSEASGSTGELFF

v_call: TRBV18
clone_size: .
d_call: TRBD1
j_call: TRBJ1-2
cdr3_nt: TGTGCCAGCTCCCCGGGACAGGGGGACTATGGCTACACCTTC
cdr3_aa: CASSPGQGDYGYTF

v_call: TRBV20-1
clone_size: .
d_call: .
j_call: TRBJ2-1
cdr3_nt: TGCAGAATGAACCGGGATGAGCAGTTCTTC
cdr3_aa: CRMNRDEQFF

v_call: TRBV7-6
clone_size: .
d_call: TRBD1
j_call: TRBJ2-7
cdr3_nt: TGTGCCAGCAGCTTGGGCACCGGGACAGGGTACTATGAGCAGTACTTC
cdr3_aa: CASSLGTGTGYYEQYF

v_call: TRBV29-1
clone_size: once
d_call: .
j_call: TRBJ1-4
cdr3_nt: TGCAGCGTTGAAGGTGGGGGGAGTGAAAAACTGTTTTTT
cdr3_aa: CSVEGGGSEKLFF

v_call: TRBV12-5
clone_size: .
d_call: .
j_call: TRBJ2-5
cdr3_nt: TGTGCTAGTGGTGGTACAGGCCTTCCCCAGTACTTC
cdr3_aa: CASGGTGLPQYF

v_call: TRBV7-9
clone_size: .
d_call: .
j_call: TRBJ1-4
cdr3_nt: TGTGCCAGCAGCTTATCGCACAGACCAACTAATGAAAAACTGTTTTTT
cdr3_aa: CASSLSHRPTNEKLFF

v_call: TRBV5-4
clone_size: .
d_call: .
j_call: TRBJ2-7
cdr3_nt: TGTGCCAGCAGCTTGAGGAGGAACCGCGGGGACGAGCAGTACTTC
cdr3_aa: CASSLRRNRGDEQYF

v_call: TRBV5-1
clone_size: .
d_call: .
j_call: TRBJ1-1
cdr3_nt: TGCGCCAGCAGCCCGGGACATTCGAACACTGAAGCTTTCTTT
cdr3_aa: CASSPGHSNTEAFF

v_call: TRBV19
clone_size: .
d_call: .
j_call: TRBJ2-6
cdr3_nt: TGTGCCAGTAGTATAGATCTCCCCGGGTATGGGGCCAACGTCCTGACTTTC
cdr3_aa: CASSIDLPGYGANVLTF

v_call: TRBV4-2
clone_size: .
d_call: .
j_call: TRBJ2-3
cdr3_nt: TGTGCCAGCAGCCACCCGGGGACTAGCACAGATACGCAGTATTTT
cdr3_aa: CASSHPGTSTDTQYF

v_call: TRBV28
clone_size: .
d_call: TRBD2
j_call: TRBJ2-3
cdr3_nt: TGTGCCAGCAGTTCCGGAGGACTAGCGGGAGGATTGGATACGCAGTATTTT
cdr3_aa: CASSSGGLAGGLDTQYF

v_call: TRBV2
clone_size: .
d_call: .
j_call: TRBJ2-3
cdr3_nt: TGTGCCAGCGAGGTTGCGGGGCCGAGAGATACGCAGTATTTT
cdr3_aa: CASEVAGPRDTQYF

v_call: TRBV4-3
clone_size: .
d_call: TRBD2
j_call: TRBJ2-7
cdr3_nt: TGCGCCAGCAGCCAAGATATAGCGGGAGGTGACCGAAACCCCTACGAGCAGTACTTC
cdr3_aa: CASSQDIAGGDRNPYEQYF

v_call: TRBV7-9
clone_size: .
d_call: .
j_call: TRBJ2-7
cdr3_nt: TGTGCCAGCAGCCCGCCCGGGACATTTTACGAGCAGTACTTC
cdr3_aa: CASSPPGTFYEQYF

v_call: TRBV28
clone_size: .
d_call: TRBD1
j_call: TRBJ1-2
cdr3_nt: TGTGCCAGCAGTTTACCCCGGACAGGGTACTATGGCTACACCTTC
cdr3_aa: CASSLPRTGYYGYTF

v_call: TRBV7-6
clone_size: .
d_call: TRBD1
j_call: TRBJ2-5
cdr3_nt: TGTGCCAGCAGCGCCCGGACAGGGATGGAGACCCAGTACTTC
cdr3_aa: CASSARTGMETQYF

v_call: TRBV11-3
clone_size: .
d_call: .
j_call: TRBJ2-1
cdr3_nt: TGTGCCAGCAGCCCCGGTGCTCCGTATGAGCAGTTCTTC
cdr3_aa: CASSPGAPYEQFF

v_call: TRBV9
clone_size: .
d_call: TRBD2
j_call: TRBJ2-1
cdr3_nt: TGTGCCAGCAGCGTAGGGGGACTAGGGAATGAGCAGTTCTTC
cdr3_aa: CASSVGGLGNEQFF

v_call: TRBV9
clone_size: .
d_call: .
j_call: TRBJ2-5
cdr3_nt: TGTGCCAGCCAGAGTAGCAATGGAGAGACCCAGTACTTC
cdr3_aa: CASQSSNGETQYF

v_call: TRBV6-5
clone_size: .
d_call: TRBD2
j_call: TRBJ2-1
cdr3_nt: TGTGCCAGTCTAATACAAGCGGGAGCGTTGGGTGAGCAGTTCTTC
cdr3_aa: CASLIQAGALGEQFF